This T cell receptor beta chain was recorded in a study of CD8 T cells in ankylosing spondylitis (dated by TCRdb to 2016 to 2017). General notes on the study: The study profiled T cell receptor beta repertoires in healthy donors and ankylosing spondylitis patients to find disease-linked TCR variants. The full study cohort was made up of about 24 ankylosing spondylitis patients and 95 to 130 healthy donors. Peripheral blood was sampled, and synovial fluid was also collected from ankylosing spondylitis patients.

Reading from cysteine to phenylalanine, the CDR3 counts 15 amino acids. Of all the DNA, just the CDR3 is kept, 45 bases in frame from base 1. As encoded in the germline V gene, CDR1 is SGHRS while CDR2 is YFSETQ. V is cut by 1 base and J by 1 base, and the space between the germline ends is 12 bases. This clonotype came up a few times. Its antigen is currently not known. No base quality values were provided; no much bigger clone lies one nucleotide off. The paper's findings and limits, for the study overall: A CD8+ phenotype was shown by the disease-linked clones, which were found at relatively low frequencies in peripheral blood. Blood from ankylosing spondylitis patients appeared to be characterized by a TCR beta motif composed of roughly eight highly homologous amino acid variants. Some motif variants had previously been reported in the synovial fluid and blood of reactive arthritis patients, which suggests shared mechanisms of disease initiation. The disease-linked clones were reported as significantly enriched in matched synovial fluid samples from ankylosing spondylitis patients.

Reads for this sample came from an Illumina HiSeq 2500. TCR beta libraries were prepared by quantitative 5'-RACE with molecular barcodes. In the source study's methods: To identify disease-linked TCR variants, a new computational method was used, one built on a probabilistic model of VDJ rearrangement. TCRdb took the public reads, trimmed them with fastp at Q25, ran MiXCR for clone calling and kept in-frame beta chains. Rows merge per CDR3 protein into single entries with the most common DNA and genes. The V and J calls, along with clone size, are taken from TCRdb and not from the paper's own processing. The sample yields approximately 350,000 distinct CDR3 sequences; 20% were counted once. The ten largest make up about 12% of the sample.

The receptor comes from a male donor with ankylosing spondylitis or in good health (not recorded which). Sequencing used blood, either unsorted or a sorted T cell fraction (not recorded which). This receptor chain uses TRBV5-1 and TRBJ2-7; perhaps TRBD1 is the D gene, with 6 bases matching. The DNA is TGCGCCAGCAGCTTGACACAGGGCTCATCCTACGAGCAGTACTTC. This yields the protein CASSLTQGSSYEQYF.